The text below deals with one T cell receptor beta chain. Its antigen remains unidentified. These data are taken from a study of cytomegalovirus exposure and HLA in healthy donors. The study's findings and limits: In the analysis, some V segments, TRBV6-2 and TRBV6-3 included, were excluded as indistinguishable. A later analysis appeared to link common viral pathogens to several of the most significant clusters. According to an earlier analysis, most TCR beta V segments yielded productive rearrangements about 87% or about 30% of the time. Under in vitro conditions, a few CMV-associated chains were confirmed as specific for CMV antigens.

This CDR3 has 14 residues. V gave up 4 bases and J gave up 0 bases, with 9 bases separating them. CDR1 and CDR2 (germline): WNHNN, SYGVQD (reference sequence). Primers: 60 Vbeta forward and 13 Jbeta reverse. The assay was immunoSEQ multiplex PCR, and TCRdb's table has in-frame clones only and misses some. Of just under 70,000 clones in the sample, 70% to 90% were seen once. Sequenced sample: PBMCs. This receptor was identified in a human donor in good health. The rearrangement joins TRBV10-1 to TRBJ1-2; D is perhaps TRBD1 (6 bases). The CDR3 sequence: CASSGTVTNYGYTF. CDR3 DNA sequence: TGCGCCAGCAGTGGGACAGTTACTAACTATGGCTACACCTTC.